Reported below is one T cell receptor beta chain. Self-reported history from a screening survey and questionnaire set each donor's cohort. This CDR3 is built from 17 residues. The germline gives CDR1 LGHNA, CDR2 YNFKEQ. V trimming: 0 bases; J trimming: 4 bases; junction bases outside the gene matches: 9. These data originate in a study of blood T cell repertoires in COVID-19. The wider study: PBMCs, B-cell-depleted T cells, or T cells provided the cDNA or gDNA that made up the material.

The protocol was immunoSEQ multiplex PCR, while the TCRdb copy is restricted to in-frame clones and leaves out a portion. In the table there are roughly 250,000 clones, 85% to 90% of which are singletons. Sequenced material: PBMCs or T cells enriched from blood (not recorded which). The chain employs TRBV4-2 and TRBJ1-3, with 7 positions matching TRBD1. The sequence derives from a woman in her forties or fifties who had recovered from COVID-19. The CDR3 DNA is TGTGCCAGCAGCCAAGACCGGACGACAGGGTCAGGAAACACCATATATTTT. Protein product: CASSQDRTTGSGNTIYF.